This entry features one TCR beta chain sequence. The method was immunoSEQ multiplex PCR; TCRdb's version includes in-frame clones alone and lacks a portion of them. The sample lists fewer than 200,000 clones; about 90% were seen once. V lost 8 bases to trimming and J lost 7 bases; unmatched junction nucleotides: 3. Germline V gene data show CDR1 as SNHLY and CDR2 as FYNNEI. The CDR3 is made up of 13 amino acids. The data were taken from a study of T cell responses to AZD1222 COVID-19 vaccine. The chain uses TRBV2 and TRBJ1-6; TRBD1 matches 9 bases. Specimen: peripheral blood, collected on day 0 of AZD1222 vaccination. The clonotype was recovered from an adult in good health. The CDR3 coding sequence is TGTGCCAGCGGTGGGACAGGGAATTCACCCCTCCACTTT. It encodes CASGGTGNSPLHF.